This passage covers 18 T cell receptor beta chains from one sample sequenced in a study of identical twins. MiXCR was run by TCRdb on the 5' RACE reads, yielding one entry per CDR3 protein. The profile covers 220,000 or so distinct CDR3 sequences, with about 7% appearing a single time and roughly 3.6% taken by the ten largest. The sample also formed part of further work on yellow fever vaccine responses in identical twins.

The sequencing sample was made of memory (CD45RO+) T cells sorted from blood. The receptor set was obtained from a woman between 18 and 30 years old in good health.

Only a few counts were recorded for this clonotype. The genes are TRBV24-1 and TRBJ2-5; D remains unclear. The CDR3 consists of 13 residues. Germline CDR1 is KGHDR and CDR2 is SFDVKD. The V end was cut by 5 bases, the J end by 1 base, with 7 bases between. The CDR3 loop is CATSGQPQETQYF. DNA for the CDR3: TGTGCCACCAGTGGGCAGCCCCAAGAGACCCAGTACTTC.

The V call is TRBV7-9, the J call TRBJ1-1; D is perhaps TRBD1 (5 bases). Germline CDR1 and CDR2: SEHNR and FQNEAQ (reference sequence). The length of the CDR3 is 15 residues. V dropped 2 bases and J dropped 2 bases, with 12 bases sitting between them. CDR3 in amino acids: CASSLRDGTNTEAFF. The CDR3 nucleotides are TGTGCCAGCAGCTTAAGGGACGGTACCAACACTGAAGCTTTCTTT.

This clonotype was counted at least ten times. The chain is built from TRBV7-8 and TRBJ2-1; 9 nucleotides match TRBD1. Germline assignment: CDR1 SGHVS and CDR2 FQNEAQ. J was trimmed by 6 bases and V by 1 base; bases with no gene match: 7. This CDR3 has 16 residues. CDR3 sequence (DNA): TGTGCCAGCAGCTTAGTGAGGGGACAGGGTCGCAATGAGCAGTTCTTC. The encoded protein is CASSLVRGQGRNEQFF.

A few counts support this clonotype. V usage is TRBV20-1 and J usage is TRBJ2-2; D not resolved. The CDR3 has 16 amino acids. V lost 6 bases and J 3 bases, leaving 20 bases between the germline ends. Germline CDR1 is DFQATT and CDR2 is SNEGSKA (reference sequence). The CDR3 DNA reads TGCAGTGCCGCAAAGGGCCCCGTTTCGGACACCGGGGAGCTGTTTTTT. Its protein product is CSAAKGPVSDTGELFF.

This clonotype was found a few times. At one end the junction does not follow the germline gene, possibly because of a read error. The CDR3 DNA reads TGTGCCAGCAGCCCTGGACAGTCTAAAGAAAAACTGTTTTTT. It is translated as CASSPGQSKEKLFF. The J gene is TRBJ1-4, the V gene TRBV12-3 or TRBV12-4, with TRBD1 as a possible D gene (6 bases). The CDR3 spans 14 residues.

Regarding this clonotype: One junction end does not reproduce the germline sequence, and a read error may be involved. The V and J genes are TRBV12-3 or TRBV12-4 and TRBJ2-2; either TRBD1 or TRBD2 may fit D (6 bases each). The CDR3 sequence is 15 residues long. CDR3 sequence reads: CASRPSWGATGELFF. As DNA, the CDR3 is TGCGCCAGCAGGCCGAGTTGGGGGGCCACCGGGGAGCTGTTTTTT.

This clonotype has a count of ten or more. The chain recombines TRBV3-1 with TRBJ1-1; D is unresolved. The CDR3 sequence is 13 residues long. Per germline, CDR1 LGHDT and CDR2 YNNKEL (reference sequence). V lost 4 bases and J lost 13, with 19 bases in between. CDR3 sequence reads: CASSPGEPEGCFF. Here the CDR3 DNA reads TGTGCCAGCAGCCCTGGGGAGCCCGAAGGGTGTTTCTTT.

This clonotype has a count of ten or more. The CDR3 coding sequence is TGTGCCAGCAGCTTAGCACGGGTCGCCGGGGAGCTGTTTTTT. Its translation is CASSLARVAGELFF. V gene TRBV7-2 combines with J gene TRBJ2-2; D remains unclear. Deletions cut 0 bases from V and 6 bases from J, with 8 bases between. The CDR3 has 14 residues. Germline CDR1 is SGHTA and CDR2 is FQGNSA. Filled out from reference TRBV7-2 and TRBJ2-2, the complete variable domain reads GAGVSQSPSNKVTEKGKDVELRCDPISGHTALYWYRQSLGQGLEFLIYFQGNSAPDKSGLPSDRFSAERTGGSVSTLTIQRTQQEDSAVYLCASSLARVAGELFFGEGSRLTVL.

This clonotype showed up just a few times. This rearrangement joins TRBV28 to TRBJ1-6, with 9 bases identical to TRBD1. With 7 bases clipped from V and 6 bases from J, the junction kept 7 bases outside the gene matches. Germline loops: CDR1 MDHEN, CDR2 SYDVKM. The CDR3 has 15 residues. The chain's CDR3 is CASKSRQGGNSPLHF. The CDR3 region has the DNA TGTGCCAGCAAGTCAAGACAGGGGGGTAATTCACCCCTCCACTTT. The entire variable domain, with the rest obtained from reference TRBV28 and TRBJ1-6, is as follows: DVKVTQSSRYLVKRTGEKVFLECVQDMDHENMFWYRQDPGLGLRLIYFSYDVKMKEKGDIPEGYSVSREKKERFSLILESASTNQTSMYLCASKSRQGGNSPLHFGNGTRLTVT.

The rearrangement uses TRBV5-4 and TRBJ2-5, with a possible D match to TRBD1 (6 bases). The CDR3 spans 15 residues. The germline V gene encodes CDR1 SGHNT and CDR2 YYREEE (reference sequence). The V gene lost 1 base and the J gene lost 5 bases, with 15 bases spanning the gap. Here the CDR3 reads CASSLNSGARETQYF. The CDR3 bases are TGTGCCAGCAGCTTGAATTCAGGGGCTAGGGAGACCCAGTACTTC. The variable domain in full, with the rest retrieved from reference TRBV5-4 and TRBJ2-5, is ETGVTQSPTHLIKTRGQQVTLRCSSQSGHNTVSWYQQALGQGPQFIFQYYREEENGRGNFPPRFSGLQFPNYSSELNVNALELDDSALYLCASSLNSGARETQYFGPGTRLLVL.

This clonotype was detected many times. The V and J genes are TRBV5-1 and TRBJ2-3, with 9 bases fitting TRBD1. The trim removed 4 bases at V and 4 bases at J, leaving 10 bases unmatched. Looked up from germline, CDR1 is SGHRS and CDR2 is YFSETQ. The CDR3 contains 16 residues. The DNA of the CDR3 is TGCGCCAGCAGCACCGGACAGGGGACAGGGCCAGATACGCAGTATTTT. Encoded protein: CASSTGQGTGPDTQYF. Together with reference TRBV5-1 and TRBJ2-3, the CDR3 gives the full variable domain: KAGVTQTPRYLIKTRGQQVTLSCSPISGHRSVSWYQQTPGQGLQFLFEYFSETQRNKGNFPGRFSGRQFSNSRSEMNVSTLELGDSALYLCASSTGQGTGPDTQYFGPGTRLTVL.

This clonotype was observed at least ten times. The CDR3 protein is CASSLQGASEQFF. The CDR3 nucleotides read TGTGCCAGCAGTTTGCAGGGGGCCAGTGAGCAGTTCTTC. The chain combines TRBV6-6 with TRBJ2-1; 8 nucleotides agree with TRBD1. The CDR3 totals 13 residues. Unmatched junction bases numbered 5, after V lost 4 bases and J lost 9 bases. Per germline, CDR1 MNHNY and CDR2 SVGAGI (reference sequence).

There are a few counts of this clonotype. The V gene is TRBV11-2, the J gene TRBJ2-2; D might be TRBD1 (5 bases). From germline, CDR1 is SGHAT and CDR2 FQNNGV. This CDR3 is built from 15 residues. Trimming stripped 6 bases from V and 3 bases from J, with 14 bases between. CDR3 residues: CASRSGSLDTGELFF. The CDR3 region has the DNA TGTGCCAGCAGATCAGGGTCGTTAGACACCGGGGAGCTGTTTTTT.

The genes are TRBV5-5 and TRBJ1-2, with 10 bases matching TRBD1. Germline CDR1 reads SGHKS; CDR2 reads YYEKEE (reference sequence). The CDR3 length is 14 residues. V trimming: 0 bases; J trimming: 8 bases; junction bases outside the gene matches: 4. The CDR3 DNA sequence: TGTGCCAGCAGCTTGGGGGACAGGGGAAGCGGCTACACCTTC. Its translation is CASSLGDRGSGYTF.

The chain is built from TRBV3-1 and TRBJ1-5; a possible D gene is TRBD1 (5 bases). CDR1 is LGHDT and CDR2 is YNNKEL in the germline V gene (reference sequence). This CDR3 has 15 amino acids. Between the trimmed V and J ends, which lost 0 bases and 2 bases, there was a span of 8 bases. CDR3 DNA: TGTGCCAGCAGCCAAGAATCGGGGGGCAATCAGCCCCAGCATTTT. Its translation is CASSQESGGNQPQHF.

In its sample, this clonotype was seen many times. The V call is TRBV5-1, the J call TRBJ2-5, with D possibly matching TRBD1 (6 bases). The CDR3 covers 18 residues. V was cut by 0 bases and J by 5 bases, with 23 bases left in between. The V gene's germline CDR1 is SGHRS and CDR2 YFSETQ. CDR3 sequence reads: CASSLVARGDGEPETQYF. DNA for the CDR3: TGCGCCAGCAGCTTGGTGGCCAGGGGAGACGGTGAACCGGAGACCCAGTACTTC. The full variable domain, rest sourced from reference TRBV5-1 and TRBJ2-5, is KAGVTQTPRYLIKTRGQQVTLSCSPISGHRSVSWYQQTPGQGLQFLFEYFSETQRNKGNFPGRFSGRQFSNSRSEMNVSTLELGDSALYLCASSLVARGDGEPETQYFGPGTRLLVL.

The table lists this clonotype with many counts. The genes are TRBV27 and TRBJ2-5, with a weak D call TRBD2 (6 bases). With 3 bases removed from V and 2 bases from J, the gap between germline ends came to 13 bases. Germline V gives CDR1 MNHEY, CDR2 SMNVEV (reference sequence). The CDR3 runs to 15 residues. The CDR3 sequence: CASSLSRGVQETQYF. The CDR3 DNA is TGTGCCAGCAGTTTGTCGCGGGGAGTTCAAGAGACCCAGTACTTC.

This chain links TRBV5-6 with TRBJ2-4; perhaps TRBD2 as D (5 bases). CDR3 size: 16 residues. Germline V gives CDR1 SGHDT, CDR2 YYEEEE. Trimming took 4 bases from V and 1 from J, leaving 15 bases between them. The CDR3 spells CASSRVGVEAKNIQYF. The DNA for the CDR3 is TGTGCCAGCAGCCGGGTCGGGGTGGAGGCCAAAAACATTCAGTACTTC.